The entry that follows covers one T cell receptor (beta chain) sequence. This entry is derived from a study of blood T cell repertoires in COVID-19. At the level of the study: Some COVID-19 samples were acute and others convalescent; all came from the United States, Italy and Spain. Sample material is recorded as cDNA or gDNA derived from T cells, B-cell-depleted T cells, or PBMCs.

This CDR3 region has 17 residues. J was trimmed by 3 bases and V by 7 bases; bases with no gene match: 10. Germline CDR1 is SEHNR and CDR2 is FQNEAQ (reference sequence). Per the original methods: Amplification from reference gene primers served as the basis for estimated nucleated cell counts. Profiling relied on immunoSEQ multiplex PCR, and the TCRdb table lists in-frame clones only, not all of them. V, J and clone size are taken as reported in that table, and D and trimming were inferred from the DNA itself. The sample consists of 200,000 to 250,000 clones, more than 70% of them appearing once. This TCR was recovered from an older woman with acute or convalescent COVID-19. The V call is TRBV7-9, the J call TRBJ2-3; 13 bases are a match to TRBD2. What was sequenced was peripheral blood. CDR3 amino acids: CASTPGLAGPKTDTQYF. In DNA, the CDR3 is TGTGCCAGCACCCCGGGACTAGCGGGGCCTAAGACAGATACGCAGTATTTT.